Listed below are T cell receptor beta chains from one sample, sequenced in a study of blood T cell repertoires in COVID-19. Only in-frame clones appear in the TCRdb table, and some are missing; sequencing was by immunoSEQ multiplex PCR. The repertoire holds about 220,000 clones, with about 81% as singletons. The sample comprised peripheral blood. The receptor set was obtained from a woman in her 70s with COVID-19, enrolled during active disease. Both conserved end residues are part of each CDR3. Fields, in order: D gene, V gene, J gene, clone size, CDR3 protein, CDR3 DNA. D genes are given only for firm matches. Only part of the rows carry a size: once, few, many, or a class if the clone is expanded.

-	TRBV18	TRBJ1-1	-	CASSPRKTGSNTEAFF	TGTGCCAGCTCACCACGGAAAACAGGGAGCAACACTGAAGCTTTCTTT
-	TRBV28	TRBJ1-4	-	CASSGGLGNEKLFF	TGTGCCAGCAGTGGGGGGTTGGGTAATGAAAAACTGTTTTTT
-	TRBV5-1	TRBJ1-5	-	CASSLSGGRNQPQHF	TGCGCCAGCAGCTTGAGTGGAGGGCGGAATCAGCCCCAGCATTTT
-	TRBV5-6	TRBJ1-2	-	CASTGTNYYGYTF	TGTGCCAGCACCGGGACAAATTACTATGGCTACACCTTC
-	TRBV27	TRBJ1-2	few	CASRGTGGYGYTF	TGTGCCAGCAGAGGGACCGGGGGCTATGGCTACACCTTC
-	TRBV6-6	TRBJ2-7	once	CASSFKNYEQYF	TGTGCCAGCAGTTTCAAAAACTACGAGCAGTACTTC
TRBD1	TRBV5-5	TRBJ2-3	-	CASSRQGANLKTDTQYF	TGTGCCAGCAGCCGACAGGGGGCTAATTTGAAAACAGATACGCAGTATTTT
TRBD1	TRBV5-1	TRBJ2-7	-	CASSLRTGTYEQYF	TGCGCCAGCAGCTTGCGGACAGGGACCTACGAGCAGTACTTC
-	TRBV15	TRBJ2-2	-	CATSRDRLSTGELFF	TGTGCCACCAGCAGAGATAGACTCAGCACCGGGGAGCTGTTTTTT
TRBD2	TRBV11-3	TRBJ2-7	-	CASSQTSASYEQYF	TGTGCCAGCAGCCAGACTAGCGCCTCCTACGAGCAGTACTTC
-	TRBV21-1	TRBJ1-2	-	CASSTRKIGDRGKGYTF	TGTGCCAGCAGCACCCGAAAAATAGGGGACAGGGGAAAAGGCTACACCTTC
-	TRBV2	TRBJ1-5	-	CASSGGPNQPQHF	TGTGCCAGCAGTGGGGGCCCAAATCAGCCCCAGCATTTT
TRBD1	TRBV5-1	TRBJ1-2	-	CASSPDRGSYGYTF	TGCGCCAGCAGCCCGGACAGGGGATCCTATGGCTACACCTTC
TRBD2	TRBV6-2/TRBV6-3	TRBJ2-7	-	CASSSSGSTSEQYF	TGTGCCAGCAGTTCTAGCGGGAGTACATCCGAGCAGTACTTC
TRBD1	TRBV18	TRBJ2-4	-	CASSPIRDRENIQYF	TGTGCCAGCTCACCGATACGGGACAGGGAAAACATTCAGTACTTC
TRBD1	TRBV6-5	TRBJ1-2	-	CASSYATGRNYGYTF	TGTGCCAGCAGTTACGCGACAGGGAGGAACTATGGCTACACCTTC
-	TRBV7-9	TRBJ1-1	-	CASSLTGNTEAFF	TGTGCCAGCAGCTTAACGGGGAACACTGAAGCTTTCTTT
-	TRBV10-1	TRBJ2-3	-	CASSESRVSTDTQYF	TGCGCCAGCAGTGAGTCCAGGGTTTCCACAGATACGCAGTATTTT
-	TRBV29-1	TRBJ2-4	-	CSCKERTFKNIQYF	TGCAGCTGTAAGGAGAGGACTTTCAAAAACATTCAGTACTTC
TRBD1	TRBV6-5	TRBJ1-1	-	CASTLGGARNTEAFF	TGTGCCAGCACTTTAGGGGGCGCGAGGAACACTGAAGCTTTCTTT
TRBD1	TRBV4-3	TRBJ1-2	-	CASSLGQPRGGGYTF	TGCGCCAGCAGCCTGGGACAGCCCCGAGGAGGTGGCTACACCTTC
TRBD1	TRBV7-2	TRBJ1-3	few	CASSFTGQISGNTIYF	TGTGCCAGCAGCTTTACGGGACAGATCTCTGGAAACACCATATATTTT
-	TRBV7-9	TRBJ1-1	-	CASSLVQGLEAFF	TGTGCCAGCAGCTTAGTGCAGGGCCTTGAAGCTTTCTTT
TRBD2	TRBV4-1	TRBJ2-4	few	CASSQNFGTSDHLAKNIQYF	TGCGCCAGCAGCCAAAATTTCGGGACTAGCGACCACCTAGCCAAAAACATTCAGTACTTC
TRBD2	TRBV7-2	TRBJ2-1	-	CASTSSWSSGPYNEQFF	TGTGCCAGCACCTCCAGCTGGTCTAGCGGCCCCTACAATGAGCAGTTCTTC
-	TRBV20-1	TRBJ2-1	-	CSFSLRGEQFF	TGCAGTTTCTCCCTCCGGGGTGAGCAGTTCTTC
-	TRBV29-1	TRBJ2-1	-	CSVGNTEQFF	TGCAGCGTTGGTAACACAGAGCAGTTCTTC
TRBD1	TRBV28	TRBJ1-2	-	CASTAPGQKGYTF	TGTGCCAGCACCGCGCCGGGACAGAAAGGCTACACCTTC
-	TRBV27	TRBJ1-6	-	CASSLEGWGDSPLHF	TGTGCCAGCAGTTTGGAAGGGTGGGGCGATTCACCCCTCCACTTT
TRBD2	TRBV19	TRBJ2-7	-	CASSIGTSGYEQYF	TGTGCCAGTAGTATTGGGACTAGCGGTTACGAGCAGTACTTC
TRBD1	TRBV7-2	TRBJ1-5	-	CASSFTGGNNQPQHF	TGTGCCAGCAGCTTTACAGGGGGCAACAATCAGCCCCAGCATTTT